This T cell receptor beta chain derives from a study of cytomegalovirus exposure and HLA in healthy donors. Findings and caveats of the study: Analysis was performed later, and it showed HLA-associated TCR beta chains to be more clonally expanded than equally common others. HLA-A and HLA-B allele assignments for most subjects were reportedly predicted accurately using TCR beta sequences.

This clone has more than one count but fewer than ten. Its specificity is unknown. The PCR employed 60 Vbeta primers together with 13 Jbeta primers. Measured with immunoSEQ multiplex PCR; TCRdb has only the in-frame clones, and not every one. The table has some 160,000 clones, around 77% seen once; the top ten hold approximately 2.3%. The CDR3 extends over 17 amino acids. V gave up 0 bases and J gave up 5 bases; unmatched junction bases: 4. Germline V lookup: CDR1 SGHVS, CDR2 FNYEAQ. The sequencing sample was made of PBMCs. This rearrangement joins TRBV7-6 to TRBJ2-3, with 14 bases fitting TRBD2. This clonotype was sampled from a man aged 50 or older in good health and CMV-seropositive. The CDR3 region is CASSLATSGGAGDTQYF. CDR3 nucleotide sequence: TGTGCCAGCAGCTTAGCGACTAGCGGGGGGGCTGGAGATACGCAGTATTTT.